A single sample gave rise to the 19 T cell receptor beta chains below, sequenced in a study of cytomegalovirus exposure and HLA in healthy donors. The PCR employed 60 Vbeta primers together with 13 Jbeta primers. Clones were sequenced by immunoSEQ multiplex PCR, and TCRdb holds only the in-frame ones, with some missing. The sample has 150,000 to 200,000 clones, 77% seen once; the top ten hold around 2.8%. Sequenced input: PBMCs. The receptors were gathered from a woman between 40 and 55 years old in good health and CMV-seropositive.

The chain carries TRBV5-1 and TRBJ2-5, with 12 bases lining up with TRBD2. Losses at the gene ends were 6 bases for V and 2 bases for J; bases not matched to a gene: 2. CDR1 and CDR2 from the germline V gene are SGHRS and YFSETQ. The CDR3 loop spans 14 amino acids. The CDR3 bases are TGCGCCAGCAAACTAGCGGGAGGACAAGAGACCCAGTACTTC. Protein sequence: CASKLAGGQETQYF. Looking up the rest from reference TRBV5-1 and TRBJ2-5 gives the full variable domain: KAGVTQTPRYLIKTRGQQVTLSCSPISGHRSVSWYQQTPGQGLQFLFEYFSETQRNKGNFPGRFSGRQFSNSRSEMNVSTLELGDSALYLCASKLAGGQETQYFGPGTRLLVL.

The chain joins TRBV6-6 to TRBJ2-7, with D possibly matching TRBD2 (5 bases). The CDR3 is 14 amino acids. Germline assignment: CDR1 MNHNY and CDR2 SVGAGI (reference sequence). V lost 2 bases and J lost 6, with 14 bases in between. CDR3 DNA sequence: TGTGCCAGCAGTTACCCCGTCTCTGGAGGCGAGCAGTACTTC. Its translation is CASSYPVSGGEQYF.

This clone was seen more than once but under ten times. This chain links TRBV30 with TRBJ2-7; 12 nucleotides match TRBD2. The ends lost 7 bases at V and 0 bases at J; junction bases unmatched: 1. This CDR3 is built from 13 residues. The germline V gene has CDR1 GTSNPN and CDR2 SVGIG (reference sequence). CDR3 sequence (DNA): TGTGCCTCGACTAGCGGGAGCTCCTACGAGCAGTACTTC. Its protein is CASTSGSSYEQYF.

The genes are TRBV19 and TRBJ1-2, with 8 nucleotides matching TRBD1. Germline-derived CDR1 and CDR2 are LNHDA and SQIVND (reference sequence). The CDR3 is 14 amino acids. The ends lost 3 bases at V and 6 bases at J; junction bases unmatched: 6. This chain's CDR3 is CASSIGGRGHGYTF. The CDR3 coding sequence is TGTGCCAGTAGTATTGGGGGCAGGGGGCATGGCTACACCTTC.

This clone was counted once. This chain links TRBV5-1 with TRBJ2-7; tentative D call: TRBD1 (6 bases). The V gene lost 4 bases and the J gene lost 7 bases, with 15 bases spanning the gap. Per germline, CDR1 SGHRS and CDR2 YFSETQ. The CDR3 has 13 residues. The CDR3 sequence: CASSPRGPAEQYF. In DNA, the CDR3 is TGCGCCAGCAGCCCCAGGGGACCTGCGGAGCAGTACTTC.

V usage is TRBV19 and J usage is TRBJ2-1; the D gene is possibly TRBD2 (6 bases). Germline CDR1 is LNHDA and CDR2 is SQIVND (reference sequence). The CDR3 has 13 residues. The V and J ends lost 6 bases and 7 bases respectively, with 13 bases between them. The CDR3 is CASSGSLWNEQFF. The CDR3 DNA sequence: TGTGCCAGTAGCGGGAGTTTATGGAATGAGCAGTTCTTC.

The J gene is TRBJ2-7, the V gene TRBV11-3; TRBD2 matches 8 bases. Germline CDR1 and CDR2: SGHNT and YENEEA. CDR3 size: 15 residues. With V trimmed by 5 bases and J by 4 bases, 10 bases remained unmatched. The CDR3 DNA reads TGTGCCAGCAGCCCAATAAGCGGGAGTAATTACGAGCAGTACTTC. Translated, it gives CASSPISGSNYEQYF.

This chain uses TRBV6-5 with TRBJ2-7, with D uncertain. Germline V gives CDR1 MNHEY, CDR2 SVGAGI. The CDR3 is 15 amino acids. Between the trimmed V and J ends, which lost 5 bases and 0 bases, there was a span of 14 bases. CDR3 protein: CASSPFGGFSYEQYF. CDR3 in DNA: TGTGCCAGCAGTCCTTTTGGCGGATTCTCCTACGAGCAGTACTTC.

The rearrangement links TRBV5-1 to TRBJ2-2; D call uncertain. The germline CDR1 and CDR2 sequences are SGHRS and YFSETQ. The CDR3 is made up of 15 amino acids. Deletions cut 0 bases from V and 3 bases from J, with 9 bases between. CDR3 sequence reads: CASSLVFQYTGELFF. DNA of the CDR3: TGCGCCAGCAGCTTGGTCTTCCAGTACACCGGGGAGCTGTTTTTT.

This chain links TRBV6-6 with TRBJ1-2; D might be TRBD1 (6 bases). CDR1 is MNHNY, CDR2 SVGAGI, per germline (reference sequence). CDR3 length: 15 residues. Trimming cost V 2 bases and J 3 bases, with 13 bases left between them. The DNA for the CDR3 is TGTGCCAGCAGTTACGCGGGGGGCTCGGACTATGGCTACACCTTC. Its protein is CASSYAGGSDYGYTF.

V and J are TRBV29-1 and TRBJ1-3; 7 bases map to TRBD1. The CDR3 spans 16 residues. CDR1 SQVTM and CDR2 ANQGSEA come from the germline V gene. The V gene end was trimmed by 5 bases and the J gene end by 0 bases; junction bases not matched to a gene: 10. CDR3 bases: TGCAGCGTTTCCCCATCGGGACAGAGCTCTGGAAACACCATATATTTT. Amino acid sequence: CSVSPSGQSSGNTIYF.

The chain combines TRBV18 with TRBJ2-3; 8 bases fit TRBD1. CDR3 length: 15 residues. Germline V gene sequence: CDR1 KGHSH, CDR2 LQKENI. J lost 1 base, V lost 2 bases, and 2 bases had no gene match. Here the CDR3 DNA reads TGTGCCAGCTCACCATTGACAGGGGGCACAGATACGCAGTATTTT. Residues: CASSPLTGGTDTQYF.

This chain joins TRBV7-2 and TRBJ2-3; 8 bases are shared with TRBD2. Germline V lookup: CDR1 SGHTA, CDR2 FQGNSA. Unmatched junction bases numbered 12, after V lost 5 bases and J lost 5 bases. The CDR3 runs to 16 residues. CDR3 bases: TGTGCCAGCAGCCCCCCGGGTAGCGGGGTTGTAGATACGCAGTATTTT. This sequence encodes CASSPPGSGVVDTQYF.

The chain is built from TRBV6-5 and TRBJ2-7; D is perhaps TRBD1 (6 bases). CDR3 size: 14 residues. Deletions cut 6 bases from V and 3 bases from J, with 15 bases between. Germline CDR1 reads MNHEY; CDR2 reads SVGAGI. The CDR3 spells CASSPTDSYYEQYF. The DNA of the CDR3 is TGTGCCAGCAGCCCGACGGACAGTTACTACGAGCAGTACTTC.

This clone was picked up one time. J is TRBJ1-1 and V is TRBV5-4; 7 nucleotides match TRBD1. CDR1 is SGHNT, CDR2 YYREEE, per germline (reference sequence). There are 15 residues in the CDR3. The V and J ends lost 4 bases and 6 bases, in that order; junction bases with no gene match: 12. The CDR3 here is CASSRIDRDSAEAFF. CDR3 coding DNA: TGTGCCAGCAGCAGAATCGACAGGGATAGTGCTGAAGCTTTCTTT.

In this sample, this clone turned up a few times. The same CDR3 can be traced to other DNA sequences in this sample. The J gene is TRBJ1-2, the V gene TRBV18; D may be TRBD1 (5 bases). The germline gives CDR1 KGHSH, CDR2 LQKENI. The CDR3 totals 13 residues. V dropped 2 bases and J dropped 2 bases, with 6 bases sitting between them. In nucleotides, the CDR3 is TGTGCCAGCTCACCAGACAGAAACTATGGCTACACCTTC. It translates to CASSPDRNYGYTF. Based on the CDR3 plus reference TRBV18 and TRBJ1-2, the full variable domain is NAGVMQNPRHLVRRRGQEARLRCSPMKGHSHVYWYRQLPEEGLKFMVYLQKENIIDESGMPKERFSAEFPKEGPSILRIQQVVRGDSAAYFCASSPDRNYGYTFGSGTRLTVV.

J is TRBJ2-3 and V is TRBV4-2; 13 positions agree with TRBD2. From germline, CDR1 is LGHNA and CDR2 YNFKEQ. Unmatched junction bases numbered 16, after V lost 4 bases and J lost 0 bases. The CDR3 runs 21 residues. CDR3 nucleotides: TGTGCCAGCAGCCTTCTAATCCCACTAGCGGGGGGGGCCCCTAGCACAGATACGCAGTATTTT. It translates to CASSLLIPLAGGAPSTDTQYF.

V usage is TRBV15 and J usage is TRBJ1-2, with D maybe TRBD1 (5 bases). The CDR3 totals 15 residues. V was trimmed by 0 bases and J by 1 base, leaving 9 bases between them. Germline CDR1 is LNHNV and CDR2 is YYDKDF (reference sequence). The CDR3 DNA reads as TGTGCCACCAGCAGAGAACGGGACTATAACTATGGCTACACCTTC. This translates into CATSRERDYNYGYTF.

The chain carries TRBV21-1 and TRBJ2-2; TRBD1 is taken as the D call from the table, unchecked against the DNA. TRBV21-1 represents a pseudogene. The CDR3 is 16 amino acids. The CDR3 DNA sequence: TGTGCCAGCGGCTACAGGGGGCGCTTATTCACCGGGGAGCTGTTTTTT. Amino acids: CASGYRGRLFTGELFF.